One sample yielded the 3 T cell receptor beta chains listed below, sequenced in a study of radiotherapy plus CTLA-4 blockade in lung cancer. Some clones are missing from TCRdb's copy, which holds only in-frame ones; the method was immunoSEQ multiplex PCR. The sample holds some 32,000 clones, roughly 77% seen once. Sample: peripheral blood, taken from a patient treated with radiotherapy plus ipilimumab. All receptors come from a human donor with non-small cell lung cancer that progressed on radiotherapy plus ipilimumab.

The chain carries TRBV7-9 and TRBJ2-7; D remains ambiguous. CDR1 and CDR2 (germline): SEHNR, FQNEAQ (reference sequence). The CDR3 loop spans 12 amino acids. Trimming pared 5 bases from V and 5 bases from J, leaving 10 bases between. The CDR3 bases are TGTGCCAGCAGCCCCCCCGGAGACGAGCAGTACTTC. This gives the protein CASSPPGDEQYF.

This clone was seen only once. This specimen includes other DNA sequences encoding the same CDR3. This chain connects TRBV7-8 to TRBJ1-5; D unresolved. CDR3 size: 14 residues. Trimming pared 1 base from V and 0 bases from J, leaving 4 bases between. Germline-derived CDR1 and CDR2 are SGHVS and FQNEAQ. In DNA, the CDR3 is TGTGCCAGCAGCTTAGTGGCTAGCAATCAGCCCCAGCATTTT. Protein sequence: CASSLVASNQPQHF.

This clone was observed a few times. The CDR3 bases are TGTGCCAGCTCACCAAGGGACAGGGCATTGTTAAATGAAAAACTGTTTTTT. It codes for CASSPRDRALLNEKLFF. The rearrangement links TRBV18 to TRBJ1-4; 9 bases line up with TRBD1. This CDR3 comprises 17 residues. J gave up 5 bases and V 2 bases, and 9 bases lay outside the gene matches. CDR1 and CDR2 from the germline V gene are KGHSH and LQKENI.